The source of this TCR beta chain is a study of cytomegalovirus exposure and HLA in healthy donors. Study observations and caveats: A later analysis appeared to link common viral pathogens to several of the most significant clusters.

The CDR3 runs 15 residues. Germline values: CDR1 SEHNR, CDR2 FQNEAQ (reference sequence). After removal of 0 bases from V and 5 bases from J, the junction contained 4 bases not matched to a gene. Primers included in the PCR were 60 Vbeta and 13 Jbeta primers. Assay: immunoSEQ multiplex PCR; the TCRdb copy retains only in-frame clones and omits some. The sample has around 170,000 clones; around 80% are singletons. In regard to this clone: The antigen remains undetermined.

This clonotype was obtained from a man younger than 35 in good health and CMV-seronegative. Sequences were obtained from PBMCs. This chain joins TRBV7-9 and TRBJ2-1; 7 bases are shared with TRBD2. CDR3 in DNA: TGTGCCAGCAGCTTAGCGGGGGGGTCACACAATGAGCAGTTCTTC. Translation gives CASSLAGGSHNEQFF.